The sequence of this TCR beta chain was determined in a study of T cell repertoires in cytomegalovirus infection. Study-wide context: Public TCR beta signatures were indicative of both CMV infection and a matching HLA type. Whole-study results and caveats: CMV-specific TCR beta clonotypes restricted by HLA-C were the ones dominating the ex vivo response. Carriers of CMV and the relevant HLA type were discriminated by public TCR beta frequency.

The CDR3 consists of 12 residues. CDR1 MDHEN and CDR2 SYDVKM come from the germline V gene. V gave up 7 bases and J gave up 4 bases, with 10 bases separating them. Each CDR3 protein gets one entry after TCRdb re-called the reads with MiXCR. The data show more than 400,000 distinct CDR3 sequences, with 26% seen just once and roughly 13% held by the top ten. This clonotype was detected once. Its matching antigen is unknown. This TCR came from a human donor in good health (CMV status not recorded). Some clones in this sample may be carry-over from other donors' samples. Input material: PBMCs. The chain links TRBV28 to TRBJ2-5, with D perhaps given as TRBD1 or TRBD2 (5 bases each). CDR3 sequence reads: CASMGDRETQYF. The DNA for the CDR3 is TGTGCCAGCATGGGGGATCGAGAGACCCAGTACTTC.